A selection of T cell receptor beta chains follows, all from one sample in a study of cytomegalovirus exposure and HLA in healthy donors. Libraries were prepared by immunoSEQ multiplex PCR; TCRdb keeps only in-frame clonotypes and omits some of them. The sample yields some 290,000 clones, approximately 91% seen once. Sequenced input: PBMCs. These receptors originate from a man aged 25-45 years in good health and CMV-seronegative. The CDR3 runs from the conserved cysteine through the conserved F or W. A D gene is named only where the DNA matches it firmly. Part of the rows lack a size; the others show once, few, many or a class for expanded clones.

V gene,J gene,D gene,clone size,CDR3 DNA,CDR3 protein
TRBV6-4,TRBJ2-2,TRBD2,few,TGTGCCAGCAGTGAAACTAGCGGGGTTACCGGGGAGCTGTTTTTT,CASSETSGVTGELFF
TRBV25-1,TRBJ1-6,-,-,TGTGCCAGCAGTGAATCGGGTGGTTCCTTTTCACCCCTCCACTTT,CASSESGGSFSPLHF
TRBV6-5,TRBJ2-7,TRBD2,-,TGTGCCAGCAGTTACGGAGCGGGGGGTAACTACGAGCAGTACTTC,CASSYGAGGNYEQYF
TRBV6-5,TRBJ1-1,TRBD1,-,TGTGCCAGCAGTTACGCCGCAGGGGGTAAGGACACTGAAGCTTTCTTT,CASSYAAGGKDTEAFF
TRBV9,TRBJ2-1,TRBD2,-,TGTGCCAGCAGCGTAGAGTTAGCGGGGGAATATGAGCAGTTCTTC,CASSVELAGEYEQFF
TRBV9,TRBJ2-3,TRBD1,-,TGTGCCAGCAGCAAGACAGGGACCACTAGCACAGATACGCAGTATTTT,CASSKTGTTSTDTQYF
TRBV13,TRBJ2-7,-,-,TGTGCCAGCAGCTTAGGCAGAAGCTCCTACGAGCAGTACTTC,CASSLGRSSYEQYF
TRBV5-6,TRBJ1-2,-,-,TGTGCCAGCAGCTTACCAGGGGATGGCTACACCTTC,CASSLPGDGYTF
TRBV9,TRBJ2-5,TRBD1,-,TGTGCCAGCAGCGTAGCGGGACAGGGGTTTCAGGAGACCCAGTACTTC,CASSVAGQGFQETQYF
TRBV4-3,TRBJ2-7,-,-,TGCGCCAGCAGCCAAGATCATCAGGGCAGGACGAACTACGAGCAGTACTTC,CASSQDHQGRTNYEQYF
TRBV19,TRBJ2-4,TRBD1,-,TGTGCCAGTAGCCTCGACAGGGGAGGTTACATTCAGTACTTC,CASSLDRGGYIQYF
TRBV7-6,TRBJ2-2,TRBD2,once,TGTGCCAGCAGCTTAGCCGGCGGGGGGACCGGGGAGCTGTTTTTT,CASSLAGGGTGELFF
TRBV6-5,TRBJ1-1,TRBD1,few,TGTGCCAGCAGTTACTACAGGGGAAATTATCCCACTGAAGCTTTCTTT,CASSYYRGNYPTEAFF
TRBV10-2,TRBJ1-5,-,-,TGCGCCAGCAGAAGGGAGCACCTTAGCAATCAGCCCCAGCATTTT,CASRREHLSNQPQHF
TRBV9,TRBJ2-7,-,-,TGTGCCAGCAGCGCCGAGGATTCAAGCTCCTACGAGCAGTACTTC,CASSAEDSSSYEQYF
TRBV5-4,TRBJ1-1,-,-,TGTGCCAGCAGCTTTATCGGGGTGAACACTGAAGCTTTCTTT,CASSFIGVNTEAFF
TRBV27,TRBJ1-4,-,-,TGTGCCAGCAGTTTTTCCGGGATTAATGAAAAACTGTTTTTT,CASSFSGINEKLFF
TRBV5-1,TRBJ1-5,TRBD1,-,TGCGCCAGCAGCCGCTTACCCGGGACAGACGGAGATCAGCCCCAGCATTTT,CASSRLPGTDGDQPQHF
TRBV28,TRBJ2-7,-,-,TGTGCCAGTAGGACAAGCTCCTACGAGCAGTACTTC,CASRTSSYEQYF
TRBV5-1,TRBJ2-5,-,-,TGCGCCAGCAGCTTCGGGGCAGGGACATCCCTTATCCGTGAGACCCAGTACTTC,CASSFGAGTSLIRETQYF
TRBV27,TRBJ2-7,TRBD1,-,TGTGCCAGCAGTTTAACAGGGGCCGTCTACGAGCAGTACTTC,CASSLTGAVYEQYF
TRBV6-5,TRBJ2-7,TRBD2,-,TGTGCCAGCAGTTACTCTAGCGGGGGTCTCTACGAGCAGTACTTC,CASSYSSGGLYEQYF
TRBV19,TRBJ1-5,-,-,TGTGCCAGTAGTATAGATGGTAGCAGTTTCAATCAGCCCCAGCATTTT,CASSIDGSSFNQPQHF
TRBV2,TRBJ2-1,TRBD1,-,TGTGCCAGCAGGGTGAACAGGGGGCTTGTCGATAGTGAGCAGTTCTTC,CASRVNRGLVDSEQFF
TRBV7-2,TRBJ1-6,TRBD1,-,TGTGCCAGCAGCCACGATTCTAGGGGGCCACCCCTCCACTTT,CASSHDSRGPPLHF
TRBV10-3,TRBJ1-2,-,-,TGTGCCCTCAAAAAACAGGGATCTAACTATGGCTACACCTTC,CALKKQGSNYGYTF
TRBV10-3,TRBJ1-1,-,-,TGTGCCATCAGACAGGGATTGACTGAAGCTTTCTTT,CAIRQGLTEAFF
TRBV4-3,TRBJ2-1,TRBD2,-,TGCGCCAGCAGCCAAGCCGCAGCGGGGGCGGGTGAGCAGTTCTTC,CASSQAAAGAGEQFF
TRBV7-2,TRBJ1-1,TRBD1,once,TGTGCCAGCAGACAGGGGCAGGGGAACACTGAAGCTTTCTTT,CASRQGQGNTEAFF
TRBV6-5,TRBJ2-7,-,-,TGTGCCAGCAGTTATGGCGGGGTGACGACCGAGCAGTACTTC,CASSYGGVTTEQYF
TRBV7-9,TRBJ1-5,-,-,TGTGCCAGCAGCTTTGAAGTGGGGGCGACGGGCAATCAGCCCCAGCATTTT,CASSFEVGATGNQPQHF
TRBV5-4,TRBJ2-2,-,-,TGTGCCAGCAGCCGGGAGTCGATCGGGGAGCTGTTTTTT,CASSRESIGELFF
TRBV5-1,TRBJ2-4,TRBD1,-,TGCGCCAGCAGCTTGGGACAGGGTTACGCCAAAAACATTCAGTACTTC,CASSLGQGYAKNIQYF
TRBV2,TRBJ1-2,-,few,TGTGCCAGCTACCGCCACCTAACCTATGGCTACACCTTC,CASYRHLTYGYTF
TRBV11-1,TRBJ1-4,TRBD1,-,TGTGCCAGCAGCTCCCAGGACAGGTCAACTAATGAAAAACTGTTTTTT,CASSSQDRSTNEKLFF
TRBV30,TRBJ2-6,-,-,TGTGCCTGGAGTGCAGTTGGGGCCAACGTCCTGACTTTC,CAWSAVGANVLTF
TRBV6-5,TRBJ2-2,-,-,TGTGCCAGCGGGGGACTCTCGAACACCGGGGAGCTGTTTTTT,CASGGLSNTGELFF
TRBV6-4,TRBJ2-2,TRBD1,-,TGTGCCAGCAGCCCCGGGACAGACTCACCCGGGGAGCTGTTTTTT,CASSPGTDSPGELFF
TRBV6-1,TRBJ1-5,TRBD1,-,TGTGCCAGCACTGCAGGGGGAGTTAATCAGCCCCAGCATTTT,CASTAGGVNQPQHF
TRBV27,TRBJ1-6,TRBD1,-,TGTGCCAGCAGTTCTTGGGGACAGGGTGGCTCACCCCTCCACTTT,CASSSWGQGGSPLHF
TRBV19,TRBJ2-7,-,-,TGTGCCAGTAGCCAGGGTTCAGGCTCCTACGAGCAGTACTTC,CASSQGSGSYEQYF
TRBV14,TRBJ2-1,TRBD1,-,TGTGCCAGCAGCCAAGTTCAGGCGGGACAGGGGTTTTATGAGCAGTTCTTC,CASSQVQAGQGFYEQFF
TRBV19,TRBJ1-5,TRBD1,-,TGTGCCAGTAGACCGACAGGGGCGTTCAATCAGCCCCAGCATTTT,CASRPTGAFNQPQHF
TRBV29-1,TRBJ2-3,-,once,TGCAGCGTTGGTCACACAGATACGCAGTATTTT,CSVGHTDTQYF
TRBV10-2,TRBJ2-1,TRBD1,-,TGCGCCAGCAGTGAGCCGGACAGGGGTGGTGTATGGGGCTCCTACAATGAGCAGTTCTTC,CASSEPDRGGVWGSYNEQFF
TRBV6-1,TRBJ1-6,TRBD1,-,TGTGCCACGACAGGGGGGACCTATAATTCACCCCTCCACTTT,CATTGGTYNSPLHF
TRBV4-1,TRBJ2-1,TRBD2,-,TGCGCCAGCAGCCAAATGGGACTAGCGGCATACAATGAGCAGTTCTTC,CASSQMGLAAYNEQFF
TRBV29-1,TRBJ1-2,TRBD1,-,TGCAGCGCGGATCCGGGGACAGGCGCTTATGGCTACACCTTC,CSADPGTGAYGYTF
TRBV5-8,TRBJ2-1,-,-,TGTGCCAGCTGCCTTGGGACATCTACCTACAATGAGCAGTTCTTC,CASCLGTSTYNEQFF
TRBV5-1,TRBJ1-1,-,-,TGCGCCAGCAGCCCGACGGACAGAAAGAACACTGAAGCTTTCTTT,CASSPTDRKNTEAFF
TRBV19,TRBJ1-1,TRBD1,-,TGTGCCAGTAGTATAGGGGCAGGACAGGGGACGAACACTGAAGCTTTCTTT,CASSIGAGQGTNTEAFF
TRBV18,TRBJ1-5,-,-,TGTGCCAGCTCACCAGAGAGGCCGGGGGGGAATAGCAATCAGCCCCAGCATTTT,CASSPERPGGNSNQPQHF
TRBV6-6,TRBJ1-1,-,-,TGTGCCACCCGGTACCTGAACACTGAAGCTTTCTTT,CATRYLNTEAFF
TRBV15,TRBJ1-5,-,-,TGTGCCACCAGCAGATCGATAATCGGGGAACAGCCCCAGCATTTT,CATSRSIIGEQPQHF